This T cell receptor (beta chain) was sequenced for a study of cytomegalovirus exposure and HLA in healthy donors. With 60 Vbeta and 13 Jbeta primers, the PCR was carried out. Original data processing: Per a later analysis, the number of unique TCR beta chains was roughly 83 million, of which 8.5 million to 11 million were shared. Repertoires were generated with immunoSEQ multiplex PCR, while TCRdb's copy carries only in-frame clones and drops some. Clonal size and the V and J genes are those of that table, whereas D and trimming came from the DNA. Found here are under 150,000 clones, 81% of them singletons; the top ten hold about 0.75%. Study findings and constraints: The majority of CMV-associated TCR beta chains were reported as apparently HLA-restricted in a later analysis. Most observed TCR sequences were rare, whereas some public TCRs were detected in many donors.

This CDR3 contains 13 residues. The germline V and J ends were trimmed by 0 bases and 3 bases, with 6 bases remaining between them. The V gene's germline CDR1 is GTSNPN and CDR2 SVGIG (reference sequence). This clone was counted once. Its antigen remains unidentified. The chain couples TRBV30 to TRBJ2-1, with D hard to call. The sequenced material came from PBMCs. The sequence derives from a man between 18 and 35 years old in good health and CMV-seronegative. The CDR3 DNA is TGTGCCTGGAGTGTTATAAACTACAATGAGCAGTTCTTC. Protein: CAWSVINYNEQFF.